The 30 T cell receptor beta chains presented below share a single source sample, sequenced in a study of neurological immune-mediated disorders. TCRdb fed the 5' RACE reads into MiXCR, producing one record per CDR3 protein. The table lists fewer than 30,000 distinct CDR3 sequences, 6.5% to 8.5% of them singletons. Sequencing was done on a sample of PBMCs. The source is a woman between 35 and 50 years old in good health.

This clonotype was counted at least ten times. The V and J genes are TRBV7-2 and TRBJ1-4, with D possibly TRBD1 on 5 matching bases. The CDR3 contains 15 residues. Per the germline V gene, CDR1 is SGHTA and CDR2 is FQGNSA. The V end was cut by 2 bases, the J end by 3 bases, with 10 bases between. The CDR3: CASSLRGGANEKLFF. CDR3 bases: TGTGCCAGCAGCTTAAGGGGCGGCGCTAATGAAAAACTGTTTTTT. The full variable domain, in which reference TRBV7-2 and TRBJ1-4 provide the parts outside the CDR3, is GAGVSQSPSNKVTEKGKDVELRCDPISGHTALYWYRQSLGQGLEFLIYFQGNSAPDKSGLPSDRFSAERTGGSVSTLTIQRTQQEDSAVYLCASSLRGGANEKLFFGSGTQLSVL.

The sample holds many counts of this clonotype. The chain has TRBV6-4 and TRBJ2-2, with TRBD2 as a possible D gene (5 bases). The CDR3 consists of 13 residues. Germline CDR1 is MRHNA and CDR2 is SNTAGT. V was cut by 6 bases and J by 5 bases, with 10 bases left in between. The chain's CDR3 is CASSPGETGELFF. In nucleotides, the CDR3 is TGTGCCAGCAGCCCCGGGGAGACCGGGGAGCTGTTTTTT.

Only one count was recorded for this clonotype. V gene TRBV30 combines with J gene TRBJ2-1; TRBD2 matches at 10 bases. This CDR3 has 15 residues. V lost 4 bases, J lost 2 bases, and 5 bases stayed unmatched. CDR1 is GTSNPN, CDR2 SVGIG, per germline (reference sequence). CDR3 coding DNA: TGTGCCTGGAAGGCTAGCGGGGGCCCCTACAATGAGCAGTTCTTC. Translation gives CAWKASGGPYNEQFF. Variable domain in full (rest from reference TRBV30 and TRBJ2-1): SQTIHQWPATLVQPVGSPLSLECTVEGTSNPNLYWYRQAAGRGLQLLFYSVGIGQISSEVPQNLSASRPQDRQFILSSKKLLLSDSGFYLCAWKASGGPYNEQFFGPGTRLTVL.

This clonotype was recorded many times. This chain joins TRBV20-1 and TRBJ2-7, with 9 bases aligning to TRBD1. The CDR3 has 14 residues. Germline V gene lookup returns CDR1 DFQATT and CDR2 SNEGSKA (reference sequence). After removal of 6 bases from V and 3 bases from J, the junction contained 9 bases not matched to a gene. CDR3 protein: CSASTGGEFYEQYF. In DNA, the CDR3 is TGCAGTGCCTCGACAGGGGGTGAATTCTACGAGCAGTACTTC.

The chain couples TRBV20-1 to TRBJ2-4; either TRBD1 or TRBD2 may fit D (5 bases each). Trimming cost V 6 bases and J 7 bases, with 16 bases left between them. Germline V CDR1 and CDR2: DFQATT, SNEGSKA (reference sequence). The CDR3 is 13 amino acids. CDR3 sequence reads: CSALPGRRNIQYF. The DNA for the CDR3 is TGCAGTGCCCTCCCGGGGCGTCGGAACATTCAGTACTTC.

A single count supports this clonotype. DNA of the CDR3: TGTGCCAGCAGCATATGGGCCACTAGCAATCAGCCCCAGCATTTT. This codes for CASSIWATSNQPQHF. The chain uses TRBV9 and TRBJ1-5; D gene unclear. The germline CDR1 and CDR2 sequences are SGDLS and YYNGEE. The CDR3 loop spans 15 amino acids. The V end was cut by 4 bases, the J end by 0 bases, with 11 bases between.

This clonotype showed up many times. J is TRBJ2-1 and V is TRBV29-1, with 8 bases fitting TRBD2. J lost 8 bases, V lost 7 bases, and 13 bases had no gene match. There are 14 residues in the CDR3. Germline CDR1 and CDR2: SQVTM and ANQGSEA. DNA for the CDR3: TGCAGCGCCCCCACGAGCGGGAGTCTCGATGAGCAGTTCTTC. This translates into CSAPTSGSLDEQFF.

The sample holds many counts of this clonotype. V gene TRBV5-1 combines with J gene TRBJ2-2; D remains unclear. The germline CDR1 and CDR2 sequences are SGHRS and YFSETQ. The CDR3 sequence is 15 residues long. The V gene lost 0 bases and the J gene lost 0 bases, with 6 bases spanning the gap. DNA of the CDR3: TGCGCCAGCAGCTTGGACCCTTCGAACACCGGGGAGCTGTTTTTT. Its protein is CASSLDPSNTGELFF.

This clonotype was recorded at least ten times. The rearrangement joins TRBV27 to TRBJ1-1; perhaps TRBD1 as D (5 bases). CDR3 size: 14 residues. The V end was cut by 7 bases, the J end by 3 bases, with 15 bases between. Germline assignment: CDR1 MNHEY and CDR2 SMNVEV (reference sequence). The CDR3 spells CASNNGGSYTEAFF. The CDR3 region has the DNA TGTGCCAGCAACAATGGGGGTTCCTACACTGAAGCTTTCTTT.

There are many counts of this clonotype. The chain carries TRBV20-1 and TRBJ2-1; D gene ambiguous. There are 16 residues in the CDR3. Germline values: CDR1 DFQATT, CDR2 SNEGSKA (reference sequence). Trimming pared 2 bases from V and 7 bases from J, leaving 21 bases between. CDR3 DNA sequence: TGCAGTGCTAGAAGTGGGCAGGACCCATTCCATAATGAGCAGTTCTTC. Translation: CSARSGQDPFHNEQFF.

At least ten counts were recorded for this clonotype. The chain uses TRBV15 and TRBJ1-1, with D unclear. Per the germline V gene, CDR1 is LNHNV and CDR2 is YYDKDF (reference sequence). The length of the CDR3 is 14 residues. V was clipped by 4 bases and J by 4 bases, with 13 bases between them. CDR3 in amino acids: CATSTVLSGTEAFF. The CDR3 DNA reads TGTGCCACCAGCACCGTTCTGTCCGGCACTGAAGCTTTCTTT. Looking up the rest from reference TRBV15 and TRBJ1-1 gives the full variable domain: DAMVIQNPRYQVTQFGKPVTLSCSQTLNHNVMYWYQQKSSQAPKLLFHYYDKDFNNEADTPDNFQSRRPNTSFCFLDIRSPGLGDTAMYLCATSTVLSGTEAFFGQGTRLTVV.

This clonotype has a count of ten or more. J is TRBJ2-5 and V is TRBV20-1, with TRBD2 matching 8 bases. V lost 8 bases, J lost 4 bases, and 12 bases stayed unmatched. This CDR3 region has 14 residues. Germline values: CDR1 DFQATT, CDR2 SNEGSKA (reference sequence). The CDR3 DNA is TGCAGTCGAGGTAGCGGGATATCTGGAGAGACCCAGTACTTC. This translates into CSRGSGISGETQYF.

This clonotype came up many times. The genes are TRBV20-1 and TRBJ1-2; 10 bases line up with TRBD1. V was clipped by 6 bases and J by 0 bases; unmatched bases: 4. The germline gives CDR1 DFQATT, CDR2 SNEGSKA (reference sequence). CDR3 length equals 14 residues. In nucleotides, the CDR3 is TGCAGTGCCTCGACAGGGGGCCCTAACTATGGCTACACCTTC. Protein: CSASTGGPNYGYTF.

This clonotype was observed many times. The J gene is TRBJ2-7, the V gene TRBV16; the match to TRBD1 covers 7 bases. The germline CDR1 and CDR2 sequences are KGHSY and FQNENV. The CDR3 has 14 residues. Trimming at V came to 3 bases and at J to 3 bases, leaving 5 bases not matched to a gene. CDR3 region: CASSQGQTNYEQYF. The CDR3 region has the DNA TGTGCCAGCAGCCAGGGACAGACCAACTACGAGCAGTACTTC.

This clonotype has a count of ten or more. The genes are TRBV19 and TRBJ1-1, with D unresolved. V lost 5 bases and J 6 bases, leaving 13 bases between the germline ends. The length of the CDR3 is 13 residues. The germline V gene has CDR1 LNHDA and CDR2 SQIVND (reference sequence). CDR3 sequence: CASSGLSFSEAFF. The DNA for the CDR3 is TGTGCCAGTAGTGGGTTATCTTTCTCTGAAGCTTTCTTT.

This clonotype was seen ten or more times. This chain uses TRBV5-1 with TRBJ2-2; TRBD2 matches 10 bases. The trim removed 1 base at V and 4 bases at J, leaving 4 bases unmatched. This CDR3 region has 16 residues. Per the germline V gene, CDR1 is SGHRS and CDR2 is YFSETQ. The CDR3 spells CASSLRASGSTGELFF. CDR3 DNA sequence: TGCGCCAGCAGCTTGCGGGCTAGCGGGAGCACCGGGGAGCTGTTTTTT.

This clonotype was seen many times. V gene TRBV7-8 combines with J gene TRBJ2-7, with 8 bases that match TRBD2. J gave up 4 bases and V 3 bases, and 5 bases lay outside the gene matches. Germline lookup yields CDR1 SGHVS and CDR2 FQNEAQ. The CDR3 is 14 residues long. Written as DNA, the CDR3 is TGTGCCAGCAGCTTTGCGGGAGGTGGTTACGAGCAGTACTTC. Translation: CASSFAGGGYEQYF.

This clonotype was seen repeatedly, ten times or more. The gene calls are TRBV11-2 and TRBJ2-3; 13 bases agree with TRBD2. The CDR3 runs to 16 residues. CDR1 SGHAT and CDR2 FQNNGV come from the germline V gene. The trim removed 5 bases at V and 2 bases at J, leaving 4 bases unmatched. The CDR3, as DNA: TGTGCCAGCAGCCCTGGGACTAGCGGGACCACAGATACGCAGTATTTT. Its translation is CASSPGTSGTTDTQYF.

This clonotype ranks as medium-sized (0.01 to 0.1%). V usage is TRBV5-6 and J usage is TRBJ1-5, with a tentative D call TRBD1 (5 bases). This CDR3 is 13 amino acids long. Germline CDR1 SGHDT, CDR2 YYEEEE. Deletions cut 0 bases from V and 6 bases from J, with 7 bases between. Written as DNA, the CDR3 is TGTGCCAGCAGCTTGGCAAGGGGTCAGCCCCAGCATTTT. Translation: CASSLARGQPQHF.

This clonotype was seen many times. V is TRBV3-1 and J is TRBJ1-6, with D uncertain. Trimming stripped 0 bases from V and 10 bases from J, with 7 bases between. Per the germline V gene, CDR1 is LGHDT and CDR2 is YNNKEL (reference sequence). The CDR3 has 13 amino acids. CDR3 sequence (DNA): TGTGCCAGCAGCCAAGATATGGAATCACCCCTCCACTTT. This encodes CASSQDMESPLHF.

This clonotype came up many times. The V call is TRBV11-2, the J call TRBJ1-5, with a tentative D call TRBD1 (6 bases). The CDR3 consists of 15 residues. Germline CDR1 is SGHAT and CDR2 is FQNNGV. Trimming stripped 1 base from V and 4 bases from J, with 11 bases between. The CDR3 coding sequence is TGTGCCAGCAGCTTAGGGCAGGGGCGTAATCAGCCCCAGCATTTT. This encodes CASSLGQGRNQPQHF.

This clonotype rates as medium-sized. The chain recombines TRBV12-3 or TRBV12-4 with TRBJ2-1; TRBD2 matches 10 bases. CDR3 size: 14 residues. J lost 10 bases, V lost 4 bases, and 7 bases had no gene match. CDR3 sequence: CASSWTSGVREQFF. Here the CDR3 DNA reads TGTGCCAGCAGTTGGACTAGCGGCGTTCGAGAGCAGTTCTTC.

This clonotype was seen ten or more times. The CDR3 loop reads CASSPRDRGVGYTF. CDR3 bases: TGCGCCAGCAGCCCTCGTGACAGGGGGGTTGGCTACACCTTC. The chain couples TRBV4-1 to TRBJ1-2; TRBD1 aligns across 9 bases. Germline lookup yields CDR1 MGHRA and CDR2 YSYEKL. There are 14 residues in the CDR3. The V and J ends lost 4 bases and 7 bases, in that order; junction bases with no gene match: 7.

This clonotype was counted many times. The rearrangement links TRBV6-2 or TRBV6-3 to TRBJ2-1; TRBD2 aligns across 9 bases. The CDR3 covers 16 residues. Trimming at V came to 5 bases and at J to 5 bases, leaving 10 bases not matched to a gene. Germline V lookup: CDR1 MNHEY, CDR2 SVGEGT. This chain's CDR3 is CASSASGTSRDNEQFF. Here the CDR3 DNA reads TGTGCCAGCAGTGCCTCCGGGACTAGCAGAGACAATGAGCAGTTCTTC.

This clonotype showed up many times. V usage is TRBV5-1 and J usage is TRBJ2-2; 7 bases agree with TRBD1. Trimming cost V 1 base and J 1 base; bases outside gene matches: 4. The CDR3 has 16 amino acids. Germline V gene lookup returns CDR1 SGHRS and CDR2 YFSETQ. In DNA, the CDR3 is TGCGCCAGCAGCTTGTATTCAGGGGGGAACACCGGGGAGCTGTTTTTT. Amino acids: CASSLYSGGNTGELFF.

This clonotype has at least ten counts. This rearrangement joins TRBV25-1 to TRBJ2-2, with D tentatively TRBD1 (5 bases). The CDR3 spans 15 residues. Germline lookup yields CDR1 MGHDK and CDR2 SYGVNS. V lost 3 bases, J lost 3 bases, and 11 bases lay in between. The CDR3 nucleotides read TGTGCCAGCAGTGATCCCGACAGCCACACCGGGGAGCTGTTTTTT. Protein product: CASSDPDSHTGELFF.

The chain couples TRBV7-7 to TRBJ2-7; D remains ambiguous. Germline-derived CDR1 and CDR2 are SSHAT and FNYEAQ (reference sequence). The ends were cut back, 0 bases at V and 7 bases at J, with 10 bases in the middle. There are 13 residues in the CDR3. The CDR3 sequence: CASSLAAPSEQYF. In nucleotides, the CDR3 is TGTGCCAGCAGCTTAGCGGCCCCGAGTGAGCAGTACTTC.

This clonotype was seen at least ten times. The CDR3 here is CSATGGGETQYF. CDR3 DNA: TGCAGTGCTACAGGGGGCGGAGAGACCCAGTACTTC. This chain joins TRBV20-1 and TRBJ2-5, with 8 bases lining up with TRBD1. The germline gives CDR1 DFQATT, CDR2 SNEGSKA (reference sequence). The CDR3 sequence is 12 residues long. Unmatched junction bases numbered 2, after V lost 4 bases and J lost 4 bases.

This clonotype was detected many times. The chain joins TRBV6-2 or TRBV6-3 to TRBJ2-1; 12 bases line up with TRBD2. This CDR3 has 17 residues. Per germline, CDR1 MNHEY and CDR2 SVGEGT. V was clipped by 0 bases and J by 4 bases; unmatched bases: 4. The CDR3 nucleotides read TGTGCCAGCAGTTACTCAGGACTAGCGGGGATTTACAATGAGCAGTTCTTC. Amino acids: CASSYSGLAGIYNEQFF.

The table lists this clonotype with many counts. The CDR3 here is CASSLDGSTHEQFF. Written as DNA, the CDR3 is TGTGCCAGCAGCTTAGATGGGAGTACCCATGAGCAGTTCTTC. The chain uses TRBV11-3 and TRBJ2-1; D possibly corresponds to TRBD2 (5 bases). The CDR3 contains 14 residues. Germline CDR1 is SGHNT and CDR2 is YENEEA. V lost 0 bases and J lost 8, with 11 bases in between.